This T cell receptor (beta chain) emerged from a study of regulatory T cells in long-lasting Graves disease. As for the study in general: Newly diagnosed Graves' patients had under 3 months of antithyroid drugs. Whole-study findings and limits: There was favoring of TRBV28, TRBJ1-2 and TRBJ2-5 in persistent disease. Those with persistent Graves' had less TCR diversity than newly diagnosed patients.

CDR1 and CDR2 from the germline V gene are SGDLS and YYNGEE. The CDR3 is 18 amino acids. V lost 3 bases to trimming and J lost 2 bases, with 23 bases between them. Time point defined: newly diagnosed GD, antithyroid drugs for less than 3 months. Extracted RNA from PBMCs served as the source of the TCR library. For TCR beta, libraries came from iRepertoire HTBI primers and Arm-PCR of CDR3 regions. TCRdb used MiXCR to reprocess the multiplex PCR reads, holding one entry per CDR3 protein. Of 350,000 to 450,000 distinct CDR3 sequences in the sample, about 11% are singletons; the top ten hold approximately 20%. This clonotype was detected many times. Its antigen is not known. This same sample was also taken into another study, of T cells in Graves' hyperthyroidism and ophthalmopathy.

The chain joins TRBV9 to TRBJ1-1, with D perhaps matching TRBD1 (5 bases). The source material was peripheral blood mononuclear cells (PBMCs), sampled at new diagnosis, from a patient treated with antithyroid drugs. This TCR was sampled from a woman younger than 30 with Graves disease. Here the CDR3 reads CASSDLNGDLIFNTEAFF. The CDR3 bases are TGTGCCAGCAGCGATTTGAACGGGGACCTCATATTTAACACTGAAGCTTTCTTT.